This T cell receptor (beta chain) was profiled in a study of CD8+ T cells in alopecia areata (dated by TCRdb to 2017 to 2018). The study in broad terms: Treated patients were enrolled in an open-label pilot trial of oral tofacitinib, 5 to 10 mg twice daily, for moderate-to-severe alopecia areata. RNA came from the PAXgene miRNA kit for fixed scalp, the miRNeasy kit for PBMCs, and the RNeasy kit for mouse skin. Patients on tofacitinib were biopsied at baseline and after 4 and 24 weeks of treatment, and several of the patients also had a later scalp biopsy. Tofacitinib was given for 6 to 18 months, followed by 6 months of follow-up off drug to assess delayed response and recurrence. In both human patients and the C3H/HeJ mouse model, the study applied high-throughput TCRbeta sequencing to look at T cell clonal expansion in alopecia areata. The SALT score, which quantifies the percentage of affected scalp surface area, was used to measure disease severity in treated patients. Scalp clonality was compared across normal scalp (n=4), patchy alopecia areata scalp (n=8), and alopecia totalis/universalis scalp (n=8). On the human side, TCRbeta sequencing was run on scalp tissue and on sorted CD4+ and CD8+ peripheral blood T cells from healthy controls and from alopecia areata patients with either patchy or totalis/universalis disease. Amplification of TCRbeta CDR3 regions was done by immunoSEQ multiplex PCR using 35 Vbeta forward primers and 13 Jbeta reverse primers.

The paper's findings and limits, for the study overall: Resident alphabeta T cells in normal human skin are also sequenced, complicating scalp TCR repertoire analysis, unlike mouse skin dominated by gammadelta T cells. Shared TCR sequences between patients were less evident than in mice, which may be partly attributable to HLA diversity in the patient population. Tofacitinib significantly lowered scalp clonality and the number of expanded CD8+ clones among the top 100 scalp clones. The treated cohort was small, with a single nonresponder, so links between baseline CD8+ expansion and response need larger studies. Many expanded lesional clones persisted in scalp and blood during tofacitinib treatment, which may partly explain relapse after stopping treatment. Lesional scalp, especially in alopecia totalis/universalis, showed higher clonality and more expanded CD8+ clones than normal scalp, suggesting antigenic drive.

Preparation of the library involved the immunoSEQ multiplex PCR assay. RNA was extracted from all samples and reverse transcribed into cDNA, which served as template for TCR sequencing. SuperScript III was used for first-strand cDNA synthesis, primed with a 2:1 mix of oligo-dT and random hexamers. Amplification bias was assessed with a synthetic immune receptor repertoire, and residual bias was removed computationally. As for the original processing: Raw reads were preprocessed to remove errors, and CDR3 was defined by IMGT conventions from the conserved cysteine to phenylalanine. To get clonality, Shannon entropy was normalized by log2 of the number of productive unique TCRs and the result was subtracted from 1. CD4 or CD8 identity of scalp clones was inferred by cross-referencing scalp TCRbeta sequences with sorted blood CD4 and CD8 repertoires. Drawn from immuneACCESS, this table holds only the in-frame rearrangements with V and J called that TCRdb kept. Clones are partly lost; checked studies trace under half to an unresolved V gene and leave the rest unexplained. V and J calls and clone size are copied from that table; D and trimming were computed from the DNA. This sample is represented by 150,000 or so clones; nearly 55% of them were singletons. About a sixth of the sample comes from the top ten.

This clone showed up just once. Its binding antigen is unknown. One base away there is no much larger clone; base qualities are not given. The sample's time point, from its label and the paper: less than five weeks on oral tofacitinib. The meaning of the sample's treatment or condition label: oral pan-JAK inhibitor, 5-10 mg twice daily. Peripheral blood and lesional scalp punch biopsies were obtained from patients with alopecia areata. After PBMCs were isolated by density centrifugation and stained for CD3, CD4 and CD8, a FACSAria was used to sort CD4+ and CD8+ T cells. CDR1 LNHNV and CDR2 YYDKDF were looked up in the germline V gene (reference sequence). The CDR3, from cysteine to phenylalanine, totals 14 residues. Only CDR3 DNA is held: 42 bases, read in frame from base 1. Trimming removed 5 bases from V and 1 base from J, leaving 8 bases between the germline ends.

The rearranged chain carries TRBV15 and TRBJ2-2; the D gene assignment is ambiguous. This TCR was sampled from a human donor with alopecia areata. The specimen comprised CD8+ T cells sorted from blood, sampled at week 4, from a patient treated with tofacitinib. This receptor has the CDR3 CATSVTENTGELFF. The nucleotide sequence reads as follows: TGTGCCACCAGCGTTACGGAGAACACCGGGGAGCTGTTTTTT. The reference TRBV15 and TRBJ2-2 proteins fill in what lies around the CDR3, so the full variable domain reads DAMVIQNPRYQVTQFGKPVTLSCSQTLNHNVMYWYQQKSSQAPKLLFHYYDKDFNNEADTPDNFQSRRPNTSFCFLDIRSPGLGDTAMYLCATSVTENTGELFFGEGSRLTVL.